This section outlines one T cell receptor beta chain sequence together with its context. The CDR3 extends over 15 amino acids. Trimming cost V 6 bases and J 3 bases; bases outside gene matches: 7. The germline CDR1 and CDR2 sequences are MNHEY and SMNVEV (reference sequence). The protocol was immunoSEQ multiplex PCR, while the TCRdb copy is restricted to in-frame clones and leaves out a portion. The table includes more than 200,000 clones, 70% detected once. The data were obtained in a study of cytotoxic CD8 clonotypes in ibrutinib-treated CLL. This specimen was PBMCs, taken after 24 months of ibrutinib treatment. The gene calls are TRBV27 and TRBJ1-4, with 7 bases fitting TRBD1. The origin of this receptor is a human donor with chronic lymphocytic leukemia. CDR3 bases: TGTGCCAGCAGGGACTGGACAGGTCCTAATGAAAAACTGTTTTTT. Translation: CASRDWTGPNEKLFF.